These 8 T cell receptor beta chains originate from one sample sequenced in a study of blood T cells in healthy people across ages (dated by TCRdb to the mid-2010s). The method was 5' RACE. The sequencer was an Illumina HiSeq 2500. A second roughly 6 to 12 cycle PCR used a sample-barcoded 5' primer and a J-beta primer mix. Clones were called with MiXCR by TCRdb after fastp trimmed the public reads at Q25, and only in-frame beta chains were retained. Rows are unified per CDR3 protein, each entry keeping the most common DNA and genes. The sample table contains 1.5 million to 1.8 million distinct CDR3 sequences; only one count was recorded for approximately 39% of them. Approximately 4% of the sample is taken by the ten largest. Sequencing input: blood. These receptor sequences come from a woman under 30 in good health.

As DNA, the CDR3 is TGTGCCAGCAGCAAGACTATCGGGAGATACGAGCAGTACTTC. Translating it yields CASSKTIGRYEQYF. The V call is TRBV11-2, the J call TRBJ2-7; TRBD2 is a possible D gene (6 bases). Germline CDR1 is SGHAT and CDR2 is FQNNGV. The CDR3 loop spans 14 amino acids. V dropped 5 bases and J dropped 4 bases, with 15 bases sitting between them. Drawing the rest from reference TRBV11-2 and TRBJ2-7, the complete variable domain is EAGVAQSPRYKIIEKRQSVAFWCNPISGHATLYWYQQILGQGPKLLIQFQNNGVVDDSQLPKDRFSAERLKGVDSTLKIQPAKLEDSAVYLCASSKTIGRYEQYFGPGTRLTVT.

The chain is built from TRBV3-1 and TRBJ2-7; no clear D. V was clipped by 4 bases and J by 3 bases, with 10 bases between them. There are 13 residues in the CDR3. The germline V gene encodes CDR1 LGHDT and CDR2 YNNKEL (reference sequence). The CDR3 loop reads CASSPRILYEQYF. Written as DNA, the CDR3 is TGTGCCAGCAGCCCGCGGATTCTCTACGAGCAGTACTTC.

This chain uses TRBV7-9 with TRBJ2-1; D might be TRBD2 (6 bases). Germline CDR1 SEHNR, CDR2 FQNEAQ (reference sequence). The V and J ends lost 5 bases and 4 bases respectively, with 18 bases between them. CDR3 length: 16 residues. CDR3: CASSPGVGVAYNEQFF. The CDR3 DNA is TGTGCCAGCAGCCCGGGGGTGGGAGTCGCTTACAATGAGCAGTTCTTC.

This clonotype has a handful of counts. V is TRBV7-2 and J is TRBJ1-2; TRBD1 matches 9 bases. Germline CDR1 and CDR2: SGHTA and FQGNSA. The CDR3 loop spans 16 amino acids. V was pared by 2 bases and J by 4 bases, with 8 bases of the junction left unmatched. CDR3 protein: CASSLRFTGGGYGYTF. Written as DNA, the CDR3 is TGTGCCAGCAGCTTAAGGTTTACAGGGGGCGGCTATGGCTACACCTTC.

CDR3 nucleotides: TGTGCCAGCAGCCCTTGGACTAACCAAAACATTCAGTACTTC. Amino acid sequence: CASSPWTNQNIQYF. This chain links TRBV11-2 with TRBJ2-4, with TRBD2 as a possible D gene (6 bases). The CDR3 runs 14 residues. V lost 5 bases, J lost 5 bases, and 13 bases lay in between. Germline loops: CDR1 SGHAT, CDR2 FQNNGV.

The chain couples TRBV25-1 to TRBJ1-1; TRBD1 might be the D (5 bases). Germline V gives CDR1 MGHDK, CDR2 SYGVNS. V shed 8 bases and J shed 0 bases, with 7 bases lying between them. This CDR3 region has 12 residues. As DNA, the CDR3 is TGTGCCAGCGGACACATGAACACTGAAGCTTTCTTT. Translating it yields CASGHMNTEAFF.

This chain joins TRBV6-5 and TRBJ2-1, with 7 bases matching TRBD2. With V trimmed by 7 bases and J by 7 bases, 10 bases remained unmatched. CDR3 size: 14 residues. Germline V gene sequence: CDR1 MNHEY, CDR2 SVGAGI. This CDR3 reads CASKPSGRGNEQFF. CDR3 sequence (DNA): TGTGCCAGCAAACCCTCAGGGCGGGGGAATGAGCAGTTCTTC.

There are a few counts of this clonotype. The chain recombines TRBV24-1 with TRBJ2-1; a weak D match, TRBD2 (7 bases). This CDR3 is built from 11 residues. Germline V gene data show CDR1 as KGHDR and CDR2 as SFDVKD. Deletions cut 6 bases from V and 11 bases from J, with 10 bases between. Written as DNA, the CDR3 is TGTGCCACCAGTTGGGGGGGCCAGCAGTTCTTC. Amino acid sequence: CATSWGGQQFF.